The sequence of this T cell receptor (beta chain) was determined in a study of blood T cell repertoires in COVID-19. The wider study: In each case, the material was cDNA or gDNA derived from T cells, B-cell-depleted T cells, or PBMCs.

Original processing methods: Reference gene primer amplification gave estimated nucleated cell counts. The method was immunoSEQ multiplex PCR; TCRdb's version includes in-frame clones alone and lacks a portion of them. That table is the source of V, J and clone size, and D and trimming were worked out from the DNA. Here the sample spans about 250,000 clones, approximately 85% being singletons. What was sequenced was peripheral blood. The receptor was derived from a man aged 50 to 60 with active or convalescent COVID-19.

The chain's CDR3 is CASSPGTTSSYNEQFF. The DNA of the CDR3 is TGTGCCAGCTCACCAGGGACTACAAGCTCCTACAATGAGCAGTTCTTC. The chain is built from TRBV18 and TRBJ2-1; 7 bases map to TRBD2. Germline CDR1 and CDR2: KGHSH and LQKENI. The CDR3 runs to 16 residues. The J segment lost 0 bases and the V segment lost 2 bases, leaving 4 bases of the junction unmatched.